This entry lists 7 T cell receptor beta chains sequenced from one sample in a study of blood T cells in healthy people across ages. The authors ran a second PCR of 7 to 11 cycles using a sample-barcoded 5' primer and a J-beta primer mix. TCRdb analysed the 5' RACE reads with MiXCR anew, one entry per CDR3 protein. The sample records approximately 1.5 million distinct CDR3 sequences, approximately 42% being singletons. Sequences were obtained from blood. The origin of the receptors is a woman aged 18-30 years in good health.

Only a few counts were recorded for this clonotype. The chain links TRBV5-5 to TRBJ1-1; D is ambiguous. Germline CDR1 SGHKS, CDR2 YYEKEE (reference sequence). This CDR3 has 12 residues. V lost 0 bases, J lost 6 bases, and 6 bases lay in between. CDR3 region: CASSLVWSEAFF. Here the CDR3 DNA reads TGTGCCAGCAGCTTGGTATGGTCTGAAGCTTTCTTT.

This sequence joins TRBV5-8 and TRBJ2-1; 9 bases are a match to TRBD2. V gave up 4 bases and J gave up 6 bases; unmatched junction bases: 11. Looked up from germline, CDR1 is SGHTS and CDR2 is YDEGEE. The CDR3 is made up of 16 amino acids. The CDR3 loop reads CASSQTLLAGSNEQFF. The CDR3 DNA reads as TGTGCCAGCAGCCAGACCCTCCTAGCGGGGAGCAATGAGCAGTTCTTC. Using reference TRBV5-8 and TRBJ2-1 for the parts outside the CDR3, the full variable domain is EAGVTQSPTHLIKTRGQQATLRCSPISGHTSVYWYQQALGLGLQFLLWYDEGEERNRGNFPPRFSGRQFPNYSSELNVNALELEDSALYLCASSQTLLAGSNEQFFGPGTRLTVL.

The chain has TRBV20-1 and TRBJ2-5; D is unclear. Between the trimmed V and J ends, which lost 4 bases and 1 base, there was a span of 7 bases. The CDR3 is 12 amino acids. Germline V gene data show CDR1 as DFQATT and CDR2 as SNEGSKA (reference sequence). The CDR3, as DNA: TGCAGTGCTATCGAGTCCCAAGAGACCCAGTACTTC. It translates to CSAIESQETQYF.

The rearrangement joins TRBV12-3 or TRBV12-4 to TRBJ2-1; TRBD1 might be the D (6 bases). Trimming removed 7 bases at V and 4 bases at J, with 11 bases between. The CDR3 is 13 amino acids. The DNA for the CDR3 is TGTGCCAGCATTAATAGGGGGTACAATGAGCAGTTCTTC. Its protein product is CASINRGYNEQFF.

The rearrangement links TRBV4-1 to TRBJ2-1; no clear D gene. CDR1 and CDR2 (germline): MGHRA, YSYEKL. The CDR3 is 17 amino acids. The ends were cut back, 1 base at V and 0 bases at J, with 13 bases in the middle. CDR3 DNA: TGCGCCAGCAGCCAAGGACCTGCTCGCTCCTCCTACAATGAGCAGTTCTTC. The encoded protein is CASSQGPARSSYNEQFF.

The chain joins TRBV27 to TRBJ2-7; no clear D. The V gene's germline CDR1 is MNHEY and CDR2 SMNVEV (reference sequence). V was trimmed by 1 base and J by 8 bases, leaving 9 bases between them. CDR3 length: 12 amino acids. This CDR3 reads CASSLFTEKQYF. CDR3 sequence (DNA): TGTGCCAGCAGTTTATTCACCGAAAAGCAGTACTTC.

The V and J genes are TRBV6-4 and TRBJ1-1; D call uncertain. The CDR3 consists of 13 residues. V was pared by 7 bases and J by 2 bases, with 11 bases between. CDR1 is MRHNA, CDR2 SNTAGT, per germline. The CDR3 reads CASMREVNTEAFF. The CDR3 coding sequence is TGTGCCAGCATGAGGGAAGTCAACACTGAAGCTTTCTTT.